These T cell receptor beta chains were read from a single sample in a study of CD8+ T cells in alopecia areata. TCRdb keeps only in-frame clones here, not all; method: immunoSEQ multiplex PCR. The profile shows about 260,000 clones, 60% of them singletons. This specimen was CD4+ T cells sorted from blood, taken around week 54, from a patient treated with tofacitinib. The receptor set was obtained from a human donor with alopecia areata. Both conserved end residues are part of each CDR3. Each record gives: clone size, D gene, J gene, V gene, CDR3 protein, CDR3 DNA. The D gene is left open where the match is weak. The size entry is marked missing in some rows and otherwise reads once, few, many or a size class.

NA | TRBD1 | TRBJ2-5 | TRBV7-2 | CASSRTGRTQYF | TGTGCCAGCAGTCGGACAGGCCGGACCCAGTACTTC
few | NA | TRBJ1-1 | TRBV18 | CASSLGGIDTEAFF | TGTGCCAGCTCATTGGGGGGCATTGACACTGAAGCTTTCTTT
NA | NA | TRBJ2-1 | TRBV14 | CASSLLTGQPSYNEQFF | TGTGCCAGCAGTCTGTTAACGGGACAACCTTCCTACAATGAGCAGTTCTTC
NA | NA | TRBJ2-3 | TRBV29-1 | CSVSTIYTDTQYF | TGCAGCGTTTCCACTATATACACAGATACGCAGTATTTT
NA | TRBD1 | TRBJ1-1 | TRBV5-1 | CASSSGTANTEAFF | TGCGCCAGCAGCTCCGGGACAGCGAACACTGAAGCTTTCTTT
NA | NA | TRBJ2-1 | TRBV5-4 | CASSPGPSSYNEQFF | TGTGCCAGCAGCCCTGGACCCAGCTCCTACAATGAGCAGTTCTTC
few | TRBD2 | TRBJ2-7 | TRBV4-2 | CASSQGAVRAGGKQYF | TGTGCCAGCAGCCAAGGAGCCGTTCGGGCGGGGGGCAAGCAGTACTTC
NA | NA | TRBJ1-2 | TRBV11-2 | CASSITGYGYTF | TGTGCCAGCAGCATCACAGGTTATGGCTACACCTTC
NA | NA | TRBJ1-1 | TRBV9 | CASSRQDVAEAFF | TGTGCCAGCAGCAGACAGGATGTCGCTGAAGCTTTCTTT
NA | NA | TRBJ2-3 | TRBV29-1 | CSVPTGSSLGTQYF | TGCAGCGTGCCAACAGGGTCTTCCCTAGGTACGCAGTATTTT
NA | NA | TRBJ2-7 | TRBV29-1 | CSVEVSAAYEQYF | TGCAGCGTTGAAGTATCGGCAGCCTACGAGCAGTACTTC
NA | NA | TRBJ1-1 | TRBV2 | CASEVGRESAFF | TGTGCCAGCGAGGTTGGCAGGGAGTCAGCTTTCTTT
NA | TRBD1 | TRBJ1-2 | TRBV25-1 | CASSESKTGFYGYTF | TGTGCCAGCAGTGAATCTAAGACAGGGTTCTATGGCTACACCTTC
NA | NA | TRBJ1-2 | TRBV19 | CASSIQGYGYTF | TGTGCCAGTAGTATACAGGGCTATGGCTACACCTTC
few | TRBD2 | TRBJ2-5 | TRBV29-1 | CSVVGLAETQYF | TGCAGCGTTGTGGGACTAGCGGAGACCCAGTACTTC
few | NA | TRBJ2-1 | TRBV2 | CASSAGTWDNGEQFF | TGTGCCAGCAGTGCCGGGACTTGGGATAATGGTGAGCAGTTCTTC
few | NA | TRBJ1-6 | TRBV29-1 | CSVQRFYNSPLHF | TGCAGCGTTCAGCGTTTCTATAATTCACCCCTCCACTTT
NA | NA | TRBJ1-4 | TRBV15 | CATSRANNFWGELFF | TGTGCCACCAGCAGAGCCAATAATTTCTGGGGTGAACTGTTTTTT
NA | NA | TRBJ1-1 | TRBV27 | CASSPPTGNTEAFF | TGTGCCAGCAGTCCACCGACAGGGAACACTGAAGCTTTCTTT
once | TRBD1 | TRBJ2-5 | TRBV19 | CASSVTGPQETQYF | TGTGCCAGTAGTGTGACAGGGCCCCAAGAGACCCAGTACTTC
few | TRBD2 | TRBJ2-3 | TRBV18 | CASSPPGLASTDTQYF | TGTGCCAGCTCACCACCGGGACTAGCAAGCACAGATACGCAGTATTTT
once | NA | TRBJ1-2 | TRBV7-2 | CASSLEGIGNYGYTF | TGTGCCAGCAGCTTAGAGGGTATAGGGAACTATGGCTACACCTTC
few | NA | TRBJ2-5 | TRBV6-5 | CASSYRQAQETQYF | TGTGCCAGCAGTTACAGGCAGGCCCAAGAGACCCAGTACTTC
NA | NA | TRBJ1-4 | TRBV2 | CASGGSENEKLFF | TGTGCCAGCGGGGGGTCGGAAAATGAAAAACTGTTTTTT
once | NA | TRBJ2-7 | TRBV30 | CAWGLGSEQYF | TGTGCCTGGGGGCTAGGCTCCGAGCAGTACTTC
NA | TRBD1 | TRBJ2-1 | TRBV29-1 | CSGHQQGEQFF | TGCAGCGGTCACCAACAGGGGGAGCAGTTCTTC
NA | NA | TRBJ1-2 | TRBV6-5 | CASSVGIDYGYTF | TGTGCCAGCAGTGTCGGCATTGACTATGGCTACACCTTC
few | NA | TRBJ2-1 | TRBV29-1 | CSVAPLNEQFF | TGCAGCGTGGCCCCACTCAATGAGCAGTTCTTC
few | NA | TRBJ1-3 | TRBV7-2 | CASSFQSGRVSGNTIYF | TGTGCCAGCAGCTTCCAATCAGGGAGGGTGTCTGGAAACACCATATATTTT
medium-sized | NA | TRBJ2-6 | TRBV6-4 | CASSEGAGANVLTF | TGTGCCAGCAGTGAGGGGGCTGGGGCCAACGTCCTGACTTTC
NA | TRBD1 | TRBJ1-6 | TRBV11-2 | CASSPWTGLGNSPLHF | TGTGCCAGCAGCCCCTGGACAGGGCTGGGGAATTCACCCCTCCACTTT
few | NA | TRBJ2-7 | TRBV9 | CASSVAEGGYEQYF | TGTGCCAGCAGCGTAGCGGAGGGAGGCTACGAGCAGTACTTC
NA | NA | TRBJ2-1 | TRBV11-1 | CASSPAGTNYNEQFF | TGTGCCAGCAGCCCAGCCGGGACAAACTACAATGAGCAGTTCTTC
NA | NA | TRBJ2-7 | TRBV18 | CASSPNRDYEQYF | TGTGCCAGCTCACCAAACAGAGACTACGAGCAATACTTC
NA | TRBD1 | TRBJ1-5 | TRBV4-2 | CASSQGWWGQVSQPQHF | TGTGCCAGCAGCCAAGGGTGGTGGGGACAGGTGTCCCAGCCCCAGCATTTT
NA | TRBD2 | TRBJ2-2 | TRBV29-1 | CSVGGLAGPRDGELFF | TGCAGCGTGGGCGGACTAGCGGGGCCCAGGGACGGGGAGCTGTTTTTT
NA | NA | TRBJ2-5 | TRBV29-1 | CSVGVWQETQYF | TGCAGCGTTGGAGTTTGGCAAGAGACCCAGTACTTC
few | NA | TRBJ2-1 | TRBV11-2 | CASSLEFEQFF | TGTGCCAGCAGCTTAGAGTTCGAGCAGTTCTTC
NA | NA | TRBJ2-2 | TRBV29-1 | CSVAPGPGEKLFF | TGCAGCGTTGCGCCTGGTCCCGGCGAGAAGCTGTTTTTT
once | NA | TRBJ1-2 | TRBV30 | CATTGRHGYTF | TGTGCTACAACAGGGAGGCATGGCTACACCTTC
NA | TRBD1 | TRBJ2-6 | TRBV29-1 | CSVVDRDPFSGANVLTF | TGCAGCGTTGTGGACAGGGATCCTTTCTCTGGGGCCAACGTCCTGACTTTC